One sample yielded the 24 T cell receptor beta chains listed below, sequenced in a study of cytomegalovirus exposure and HLA in healthy donors. The PCR was carried out with 60 Vbeta primers and 13 Jbeta primers. Sequencing was performed with immunoSEQ multiplex PCR; in TCRdb, only in-frame clones are kept and a portion is missing. The sample holds roughly 130,000 clones, around 77% seen once. Sequenced: PBMCs. The receptors derive from a woman aged 45-59 years in good health and CMV-seronegative.

The chain couples TRBV6-1 to TRBJ1-1; a possible D gene is TRBD1 (6 bases). Germline lookup yields CDR1 MNHNS and CDR2 SASEGT. The germline V and J ends were trimmed by 1 base and 3 bases, with 15 bases remaining between them. This CDR3 region has 16 residues. CDR3 DNA: TGTGCCAGCAGTGAAGTTAAGGGTACAGGGTACACTGAAGCTTTCTTT. It translates to CASSEVKGTGYTEAFF.

The chain links TRBV15 to TRBJ2-7, with D possibly TRBD1 on 6 matching bases. Trimming shortened V by 4 bases and J by 9 bases, and 19 bases separated the two germline ends. The CDR3 is made up of 14 amino acids. Germline CDR1 reads LNHNV; CDR2 reads YYDKDF (reference sequence). The CDR3 spells CATSKYREGFGQYF. The CDR3 coding sequence is TGTGCCACCAGCAAGTACAGGGAAGGCTTCGGGCAGTACTTC. Based on the CDR3 plus reference TRBV15 and TRBJ2-7, the full variable domain is DAMVIQNPRYQVTQFGKPVTLSCSQTLNHNVMYWYQQKSSQAPKLLFHYYDKDFNNEADTPDNFQSRRPNTSFCFLDIRSPGLGDTAMYLCATSKYREGFGQYFGPGTRLTVT.

The rearrangement joins TRBV30 to TRBJ1-1; D not resolved. The CDR3 length is 11 residues. Germline V gene data show CDR1 as GTSNPN and CDR2 as SVGIG (reference sequence). V shed 4 bases and J shed 6 bases, with 9 bases lying between them. The CDR3 DNA reads as TGTGCCTGGAATCCCAGGTCTGAAGCTTTCTTT. The encoded protein is CAWNPRSEAFF.

The chain recombines TRBV5-5 with TRBJ1-4, with D uncertain. This CDR3 spans 15 amino acids. The germline gives CDR1 SGHKS, CDR2 YYEKEE (reference sequence). V lost 0 bases, J lost 7 bases, and 13 bases lay in between. The CDR3 DNA follows: TGTGCCAGCAGCTTGGGCCAGGTCCTTCTTGAAAAACTGTTTTTT. Protein sequence: CASSLGQVLLEKLFF.

This sequence joins TRBV7-2 and TRBJ1-2; tentative D call: TRBD1 (6 bases). Per the germline V gene, CDR1 is SGHTA and CDR2 is FQGNSA. V shed 3 bases and J shed 2 bases, with 13 bases lying between them. This CDR3 comprises 15 residues. The CDR3 DNA follows: TGTGCCAGCAGCTTCTCAAGGGGGGGAAACTATGGCTACACCTTC. Encoded protein: CASSFSRGGNYGYTF.

This chain links TRBV4-1 with TRBJ2-3, with TRBD2 matching over 7 bases. The V and J ends lost 0 bases and 2 bases, in that order; junction bases with no gene match: 11. The CDR3 contains 18 residues. Per germline, CDR1 MGHRA and CDR2 YSYEKL. The CDR3 here is CASSQDRPSGAFTDTQYF. The CDR3 DNA reads TGCGCCAGCAGCCAAGATCGACCCAGCGGGGCCTTCACAGATACGCAGTATTTT.

The table lists this clone with a few counts. The V gene is TRBV7-9, the J gene TRBJ2-1; 7 bases line up with TRBD2. Germline values: CDR1 SEHNR, CDR2 FQNEAQ (reference sequence). There are 16 residues in the CDR3. Losses at the gene ends were 5 bases for V and 3 bases for J; bases not matched to a gene: 10. The CDR3 DNA reads as TGTGCCAGCAGCGGACTGTCTAGCGGCGTCTACAATGAGCAGTTCTTC. Amino acids: CASSGLSSGVYNEQFF.

This clone has more than one count but fewer than ten. This chain joins TRBV5-4 and TRBJ1-1; a possible D gene is TRBD1 (6 bases). The CDR3 contains 11 residues. The germline V gene encodes CDR1 SGHNT and CDR2 YYREEE (reference sequence). Trimming pared 3 bases from V and 6 bases from J, leaving 6 bases between. Written as DNA, the CDR3 is TGTGCCAGCAGCTCAGGGGCTGAAGCTTTCTTT. It yields the protein CASSSGAEAFF.

This chain joins TRBV6-5 and TRBJ2-3; a weak D match, TRBD2 (5 bases). This CDR3 has 13 residues. V was shortened by 5 bases and J by 3 bases, with 9 bases between the two germline ends. Germline CDR1 MNHEY, CDR2 SVGAGI. In DNA form, the CDR3 reads TGTGCCAGCAGTAGGACGGGGACAGATACGCAGTATTTT. Amino acid sequence: CASSRTGTDTQYF.

The rearrangement links TRBV7-3 to TRBJ2-7, with 7 nucleotides matching TRBD1. The CDR3 totals 15 residues. Germline V gives CDR1 SGHTA, CDR2 FQGTGA. Trimming cost V 0 bases and J 2 bases; bases outside gene matches: 4. CDR3 residues: CASSLTPDRAYEQYF. The CDR3 coding sequence is TGTGCCAGCAGCTTAACCCCCGACAGGGCCTACGAGCAGTACTTC.

The chain recombines TRBV27 with TRBJ1-5, with TRBD1 matching over 8 bases. The germline CDR1 and CDR2 sequences are MNHEY and SMNVEV (reference sequence). The J segment lost 4 bases and the V segment lost 4 bases, leaving 6 bases of the junction unmatched. This CDR3 comprises 15 residues. CDR3 coding DNA: TGTGCCAGCAGTTCTATCGACAGGGGTAATCAGCCCCAGCATTTT. Translation: CASSSIDRGNQPQHF.

This clone was seen once. The CDR3: CASCQDSNQPQHF. CDR3 in DNA: TGTGCCAGCTGTCAGGATAGCAATCAGCCCCAGCATTTT. The chain combines TRBV2 with TRBJ1-5; D call uncertain. There are 13 residues in the CDR3. Trimming shortened V by 8 bases and J by 0 bases, and 8 bases separated the two germline ends. The germline V gene has CDR1 SNHLY and CDR2 FYNNEI.

This CDR3 is CASRSGTGLLQPQHF. The CDR3 DNA reads TGTGCCAGCAGGTCCGGGACAGGTCTTTTACAGCCCCAGCATTTT. The chain couples TRBV28 to TRBJ1-5; TRBD1 matches 8 bases. The germline V gene has CDR1 MDHEN and CDR2 SYDVKM. This CDR3 region has 15 residues. V was pared by 6 bases and J by 7 bases, with 11 bases of the junction left unmatched.

The chain has TRBV29-1 and TRBJ2-1; tentatively, D is TRBD1 (6 bases). CDR1 and CDR2 from the germline V gene are SQVTM and ANQGSEA. Trimming pared 5 bases from V and 4 bases from J, leaving 12 bases between. The CDR3 has 13 amino acids. The DNA of the CDR3 is TGCAGCGTTCGACAGGAGATATACAATGAGCAGTTCTTC. This translates into CSVRQEIYNEQFF.

The chain is built from TRBV9 and TRBJ2-3; 11 bases line up with TRBD2. The CDR3 covers 15 residues. Unmatched junction bases numbered 5, after V lost 4 bases and J lost 4 bases. The germline V gene encodes CDR1 SGDLS and CDR2 YYNGEE. CDR3 DNA: TGTGCCAGCAGCTACACTAGCGGGAGTCCAGATACGCAGTATTTT. This gives the protein CASSYTSGSPDTQYF. Based on the CDR3 plus reference TRBV9 and TRBJ2-3, the full variable domain is DSGVTQTPKHLITATGQRVTLRCSPRSGDLSVYWYQQSLDQGLQFLIQYYNGEERAKGNILERFSAQQFPDLHSELNLSSLELGDSALYFCASSYTSGSPDTQYFGPGTRLTVL.

The V gene is TRBV7-2, the J gene TRBJ2-6, with a possible D match to TRBD1 (5 bases). V lost 5 bases to trimming and J lost 0 bases, with 11 bases between them. Germline-derived CDR1 and CDR2 are SGHTA and FQGNSA. The CDR3 runs to 16 residues. The CDR3 nucleotides read TGTGCCAGCAGCCGGAGACAGAACTCTGGGGCCAACGTCCTGACTTTC. As protein: CASSRRQNSGANVLTF.

The chain combines TRBV15 with TRBJ2-5; perhaps TRBD2 as D (6 bases). The CDR3 sequence is 14 residues long. CDR1 and CDR2 from the germline V gene are LNHNV and YYDKDF (reference sequence). V was shortened by 0 bases and J by 4 bases, with 9 bases between the two germline ends. The chain's CDR3 is CATSRDLGGETQYF. The CDR3, as DNA: TGTGCCACCAGCAGAGATCTGGGAGGAGAGACCCAGTACTTC.

The chain combines TRBV19 with TRBJ1-2; D is perhaps TRBD1 (6 bases). Trimming cost V 6 bases and J 8 bases, with 13 bases left between them. From germline, CDR1 is LNHDA and CDR2 SQIVND (reference sequence). The CDR3 extends over 12 amino acids. CDR3 amino acids: CASRGAVPGYTF. In DNA form, the CDR3 reads TGTGCCAGTAGGGGGGCGGTACCGGGCTACACCTTC.

This clone was seen more than once but under ten times. V is TRBV9 and J is TRBJ2-3; 9 bases align to TRBD2. The CDR3 has 15 amino acids. V shed 0 bases and J 6 bases; nucleotides not matched to a gene: 5. The germline gives CDR1 SGDLS, CDR2 YYNGEE. This CDR3 is CASSVEGGRVDTQYF. The CDR3 region has the DNA TGTGCCAGCAGCGTAGAGGGCGGGAGGGTCGATACGCAGTATTTT.

V is TRBV2 and J is TRBJ2-2, with D unclear. Germline V lookup: CDR1 SNHLY, CDR2 FYNNEI. This CDR3 comprises 14 residues. V dropped 4 bases and J dropped 1 base, with 7 bases sitting between them. CDR3 nucleotides: TGTGCCAGCAGTGGGTGGAGGAACACCGGGGAGCTGTTTTTT. Its translation: CASSGWRNTGELFF.

This chain joins TRBV5-4 and TRBJ2-3, with 7 bases identical to TRBD2. This CDR3 is built from 16 residues. Germline loops: CDR1 SGHNT, CDR2 YYREEE (reference sequence). The junction had 6 bases not matched to a gene; V was cut back by 0 bases and J by 2 bases. DNA for the CDR3: TGTGCCAGCAGCTTGGGGCTAGCGGATACCACAGATACGCAGTATTTT. Its protein is CASSLGLADTTDTQYF.

The V and J genes are TRBV11-2 and TRBJ1-5; 8 nucleotides align to TRBD1. J gave up 2 bases and V 5 bases, and 2 bases lay outside the gene matches. Looked up from germline, CDR1 is SGHAT and CDR2 is FQNNGV. This CDR3 is built from 14 residues. The CDR3 DNA reads as TGTGCCAGCAGCGTGGGACAGGGCAATCAGCCCCAGCATTTT. Its translation: CASSVGQGNQPQHF.

V usage is TRBV9 and J usage is TRBJ1-2, with D unresolved. Per the germline V gene, CDR1 is SGDLS and CDR2 is YYNGEE. The CDR3 covers 14 residues. Trimming removed 6 bases at V and 4 bases at J, with 16 bases between. The CDR3 sequence: CASTVEPEGYGYTF. Written as DNA, the CDR3 is TGTGCCAGCACGGTGGAACCGGAGGGCTATGGCTACACCTTC.

This clone was picked up a small number of times. This sequence joins TRBV25-1 and TRBJ2-7; 8 nucleotides line up with TRBD2. There are 16 residues in the CDR3. J gave up 2 bases and V 6 bases, and 12 bases lay outside the gene matches. Per germline, CDR1 MGHDK and CDR2 SYGVNS. The CDR3 is CASRTGTGTRAYEQYF. The DNA of the CDR3 is TGTGCCAGCAGGACGGGAACCGGGACTAGGGCCTACGAGCAGTACTTC.